This entry lists 19 T cell receptor beta chains sequenced from one sample in a study of cytomegalovirus exposure and HLA in healthy donors. PCR involved 60 Vbeta and 13 Jbeta primers. Profiling relied on immunoSEQ multiplex PCR, and the TCRdb table lists in-frame clones only, not all of them. The sample yields 95,000 to 150,000 clones, around 75% seen once. Sequenced: PBMCs. These receptor sequences come from a woman aged 50 to 60 in good health and CMV-seronegative.

The chain recombines TRBV9 with TRBJ2-3, with a weak D call TRBD1 (5 bases). Germline V gene sequence: CDR1 SGDLS, CDR2 YYNGEE. The CDR3 is 14 amino acids. The V and J ends lost 3 bases and 6 bases respectively, with 14 bases between them. The CDR3 loop is CASSASGLADTQYF. In nucleotides, the CDR3 is TGTGCCAGCAGCGCCTCAGGGTTGGCCGATACGCAGTATTTT. The full variable domain, its missing parts supplied by reference TRBV9 and TRBJ2-3, is DSGVTQTPKHLITATGQRVTLRCSPRSGDLSVYWYQQSLDQGLQFLIQYYNGEERAKGNILERFSAQQFPDLHSELNLSSLELGDSALYFCASSASGLADTQYFGPGTRLTVL.

This chain joins TRBV7-9 and TRBJ1-1; D remains ambiguous. Germline V lookup: CDR1 SEHNR, CDR2 FQNEAQ (reference sequence). This CDR3 contains 13 residues. With 1 base removed from V and 5 bases from J, the gap between germline ends came to 8 bases. The CDR3 DNA sequence: TGTGCCAGCAGCTTAGAGGGAGGGACTGAAGCTTTCTTT. Encoded protein: CASSLEGGTEAFF.

This clone was recorded once. The V gene is TRBV30, the J gene TRBJ2-1, with D maybe TRBD1 (5 bases). This CDR3 region has 16 residues. The V gene's germline CDR1 is GTSNPN and CDR2 SVGIG (reference sequence). Between the trimmed V and J ends, which lost 0 bases and 0 bases, there was a span of 12 bases. The DNA of the CDR3 is TGTGCCTGGAGTGTAAGGGGCCTTAGCTCCTACAATGAGCAGTTCTTC. Its protein product is CAWSVRGLSSYNEQFF.

The chain couples TRBV10-1 to TRBJ1-5; 7 nucleotides agree with TRBD1. The germline gives CDR1 WNHNN, CDR2 SYGVQD (reference sequence). CDR3 length: 18 residues. V gave up 9 bases and J gave up 5 bases; unmatched junction bases: 22. The chain's CDR3 is CARMPEGADRVEDQPQHF. CDR3 DNA sequence: TGCGCCAGGATGCCCGAGGGAGCCGACAGGGTTGAAGATCAGCCCCAGCATTTT.

The rearrangement joins TRBV18 to TRBJ2-1; possible D gene TRBD1, 6 bases. Germline CDR1 is KGHSH and CDR2 is LQKENI. V was cut by 6 bases and J by 7 bases, with 19 bases left in between. The CDR3 covers 15 residues. The CDR3 nucleotides read TGTGCCAGCTCCCAGGGTGGGGGCTCCCGTAATGAGCAGTTCTTC. It is translated as CASSQGGGSRNEQFF.

This chain connects TRBV5-1 to TRBJ2-7; D is unclear. Deletions cut 2 bases from V and 1 base from J, with 10 bases between. The germline CDR1 and CDR2 sequences are SGHRS and YFSETQ. The CDR3 contains 14 residues. The CDR3 protein is CASSFRPGSYEQYF. CDR3 coding DNA: TGCGCCAGCAGCTTCCGGCCCGGGTCCTACGAGCAGTACTTC.

The V gene is TRBV4-3, the J gene TRBJ2-1; 10 positions agree with TRBD2. Trimming at V came to 2 bases and at J to 5 bases, leaving 6 bases not matched to a gene. The CDR3 is made up of 16 amino acids. CDR1 LGHNA and CDR2 YSLEER come from the germline V gene. CDR3 coding DNA: TGCGCCAGCAGCCAACAAAAAGGACTAGCGGACAATGAGCAGTTCTTC. Protein sequence: CASSQQKGLADNEQFF.

The rearrangement joins TRBV7-2 to TRBJ2-7; D is perhaps TRBD1 (6 bases). The CDR3 runs 14 residues. V lost 0 bases and J lost 3, with 9 bases in between. Germline V CDR1 and CDR2: SGHTA, FQGNSA. CDR3 coding DNA: TGTGCCAGCAGCTTAGCCTTACAGGGCTACGAGCAGTACTTC. It is translated as CASSLALQGYEQYF.

Notes on this clone: The sample carries other DNA sequences with the same CDR3. The CDR3 region is CASRTGGDQPQHF. The CDR3 coding sequence is TGTGCCAGCAGGACAGGTGGTGATCAGCCCCAGCATTTT. The chain is built from TRBV6-5 and TRBJ1-5, with D tentatively TRBD1 (6 bases). Germline CDR1 reads MNHEY; CDR2 reads SVGAGI. V was clipped by 6 bases and J by 5 bases, with 11 bases between them. This CDR3 has 13 residues.

The chain has TRBV6-6 and TRBJ2-3, with D hard to call. Germline V CDR1 and CDR2: MNHNY, SVGAGI (reference sequence). V was clipped by 7 bases and J by 6 bases, with 11 bases between them. CDR3 size: 12 residues. The CDR3 DNA reads TGTGCCAGCACCCAACGACTGGATACGCAGTATTTT. It yields the protein CASTQRLDTQYF.

The genes are TRBV5-5 and TRBJ2-1; TRBD2 matches at 13 bases. Losses at the gene ends were 3 bases for V and 8 bases for J; bases not matched to a gene: 11. Germline CDR1 and CDR2: SGHKS and YYEKEE (reference sequence). The CDR3 is made up of 17 amino acids. The CDR3, as DNA: TGTGCCAGCAGCTCCCGTGGGACTAGCGGGGAGTGGGATGAGCAGTTCTTC. Amino acid sequence: CASSSRGTSGEWDEQFF.

The chain uses TRBV7-2 and TRBJ2-3; D may be TRBD2 (7 bases). Trimming left V 4 bases short and J 2 bases short, with 10 bases between. The germline V gene has CDR1 SGHTA and CDR2 FQGNSA. This CDR3 is 14 amino acids long. The CDR3 region is CASSSGGPTDTQYF. In nucleotides, the CDR3 is TGTGCCAGCAGCTCCGGGGGGCCCACAGATACGCAGTATTTT.

This clone was counted a few times. The chain is built from TRBV7-7 and TRBJ2-5; 11 bases map to TRBD2. J gave up 4 bases and V 5 bases, and 12 bases lay outside the gene matches. CDR1 SSHAT and CDR2 FNYEAQ come from the germline V gene (reference sequence). CDR3 length: 17 residues. CDR3 DNA: TGTGCCAGCAGCAAAGGGGTCGCTAGCGGGAGGCCAGAGACCCAGTACTTC. Its translation is CASSKGVASGRPETQYF.

The chain joins TRBV7-3 to TRBJ2-3, with 8 bases that match TRBD1. Per germline, CDR1 SGHTA and CDR2 FQGTGA. The CDR3 has 15 amino acids. With V trimmed by 4 bases and J by 0 bases, 3 bases remained unmatched. The CDR3 DNA reads as TGTGCCAGCAGCTCCGGACAGGGAAGCACAGATACGCAGTATTTT. As protein: CASSSGQGSTDTQYF.

J is TRBJ1-2 and V is TRBV2, with D possibly matching TRBD1 (6 bases). The germline CDR1 and CDR2 sequences are SNHLY and FYNNEI. V lost 4 bases and J lost 5, with 11 bases in between. This CDR3 contains 13 residues. This chain's CDR3 is CASSAGGGYGYTF. The CDR3 nucleotides are TGTGCCAGCAGTGCGGGGGGCGGTTATGGCTACACCTTC. Filled out from reference TRBV2 and TRBJ1-2, the complete variable domain reads EPEVTQTPSHQVTQMGQEVILRCVPISNHLYFYWYRQILGQKVEFLVSFYNNEISEKSEIFDDQFSVERPDGSNFTLKIRSTKLEDSAMYFCASSAGGGYGYTFGSGTRLTVV.

In regard to this clone: One end of the junction does not line up with germline, which may come from a read error. This sample includes further DNA sequences coding for the same CDR3. CDR3 nucleotides: TGCGCCAGCTCACCACCGGGTAATAGCGGGAGGACCTACGAGCAGTACTTC. Translating gives CASSPPGNSGRTYEQYF. This sequence joins TRBV18 and TRBJ2-7; TRBD2 aligns across 10 bases. This CDR3 has 17 residues. CDR1 is KGHSH and CDR2 is LQKENI in the germline V gene.

The rearrangement joins TRBV29-1 to TRBJ1-4; D is ambiguous. Looked up from germline, CDR1 is SQVTM and CDR2 is ANQGSEA. V lost 2 bases and J lost 10, with 14 bases in between. The CDR3 sequence is 13 residues long. The CDR3 spells CSVEKPGSTKLFF. CDR3 nucleotide sequence: TGCAGCGTTGAAAAGCCGGGTAGTACAAAACTGTTTTTT.

This sequence joins TRBV4-2 and TRBJ2-1, with no clear D. In germline, CDR1 is LGHNA, CDR2 YNFKEQ. The CDR3 totals 15 residues. The V end was cut by 2 bases, the J end by 2 bases, with 10 bases between. CDR3 sequence (DNA): TGTGCCAGCAGCCAACGGCTAGAGGCCTACAATGAGCAGTTCTTC. Translating it yields CASSQRLEAYNEQFF.

The CDR3 loop is CASSRRPTEPYEQYF. CDR3 nucleotide sequence: TGTGCCAGCAGTCGCCGACCGACGGAGCCCTACGAGCAGTACTTC. This sequence joins TRBV7-8 and TRBJ2-7; D call uncertain. V lost 6 bases to trimming and J lost 2 bases, with 17 bases between them. This CDR3 region has 15 residues. Germline CDR1 and CDR2: SGHVS and FQNEAQ. The variable domain in full, completed from reference TRBV7-8 and TRBJ2-7, reads GAGVSQSPRYKVAKRGQDVALRCDPISGHVSLFWYQQALGQGPEFLTYFQNEAQLDKSGLPSDRFFAERPEGSVSTLKIQRTQQEDSAVYLCASSRRPTEPYEQYFGPGTRLTVT.